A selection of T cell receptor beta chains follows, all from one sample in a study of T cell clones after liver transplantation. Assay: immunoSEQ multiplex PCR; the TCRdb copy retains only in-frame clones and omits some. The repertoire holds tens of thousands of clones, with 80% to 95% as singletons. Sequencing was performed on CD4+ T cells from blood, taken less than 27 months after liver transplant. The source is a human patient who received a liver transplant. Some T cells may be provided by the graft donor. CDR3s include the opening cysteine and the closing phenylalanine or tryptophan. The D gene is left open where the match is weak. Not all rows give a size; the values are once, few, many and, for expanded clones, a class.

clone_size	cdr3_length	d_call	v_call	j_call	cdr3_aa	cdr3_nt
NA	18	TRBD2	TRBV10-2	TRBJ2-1	CASSDNLLAGSSYNEQFF	TGCGCCAGCAGCGATAACCTACTAGCGGGGAGCTCCTACAATGAGCAGTTCTTC
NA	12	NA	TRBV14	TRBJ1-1	CASSQNAGTAFF	TGTGCCAGCAGCCAAAATGCGGGGACAGCTTTCTTT
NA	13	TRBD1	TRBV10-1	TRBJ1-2	CASSRRGPIGYTF	TGCGCCAGCAGTCGTAGGGGGCCCATTGGCTACACCTTC
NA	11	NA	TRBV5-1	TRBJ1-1	CASRGVTEAFF	TGCGCCAGCAGAGGAGTGACTGAAGCTTTCTTT
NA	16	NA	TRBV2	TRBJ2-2	CASSEARTANTGELFF	TGTGCCAGCAGTGAAGCCCGGACAGCGAACACCGGGGAGCTGTTTTTT
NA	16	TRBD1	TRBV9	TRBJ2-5	CASSVAPRTGVGTQYF	TGTGCCAGCAGCGTAGCTCCCCGGACAGGGGTTGGGACCCAGTACTTC
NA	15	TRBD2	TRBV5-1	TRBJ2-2	CASSRSGRNTGELFF	TGCGCCAGCAGCCGGAGCGGGAGGAACACCGGGGAGCTGTTTTTT
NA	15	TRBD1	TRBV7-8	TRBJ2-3	CASSSLGGRTDTQYF	TGTGCCAGCAGCTCCCTAGGGGGCCGCACAGATACGCAGTATTTT
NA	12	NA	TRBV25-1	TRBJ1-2	CASSRQFDGYTF	TGTGCCAGCAGTAGACAGTTCGATGGCTACACCTTC
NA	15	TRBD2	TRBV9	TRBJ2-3	CASGILAGGTDTQYF	TGTGCCAGCGGCATCCTAGCGGGAGGCACAGATACGCAGTATTTT
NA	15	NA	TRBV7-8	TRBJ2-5	CASSLTDILQETQYF	TGTGCCAGCAGCTTAACGGACATACTCCAAGAGACCCAGTACTTC
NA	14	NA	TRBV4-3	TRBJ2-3	CASSQDYSGDTQYF	TGCGCCAGCAGCCAAGATTATTCGGGGGATACGCAGTATTTT
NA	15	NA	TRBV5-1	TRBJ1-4	CASSDARAIDGKLFF	TGCGCCAGCAGCGACGCCCGTGCCATCGATGGAAAACTGTTTTTT
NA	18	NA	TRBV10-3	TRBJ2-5	CAISESSLGLSKNETQYF	TGTGCCATCAGTGAGTCTAGTCTGGGACTGTCTAAAAACGAGACCCAGTACTTC
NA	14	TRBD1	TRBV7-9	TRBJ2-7	CASSRDRGLYEQYF	TGTGCCAGCAGCCGGGACAGGGGGCTCTACGAGCAGTACTTC
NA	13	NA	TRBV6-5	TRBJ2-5	CASSIGPKETQYF	TGTGCCAGCAGTATAGGACCAAAAGAGACCCAGTACTTC
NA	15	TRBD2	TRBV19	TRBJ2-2	CASSFLAANTGELFF	TGTGCCAGTAGTTTCCTAGCGGCTAACACCGGGGAGCTGTTTTTT
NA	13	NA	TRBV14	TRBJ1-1	CASSGQTNTEAFF	TGTGCCAGCAGTGGACAAACGAACACTGAAGCTTTCTTT
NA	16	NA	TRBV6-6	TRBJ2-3	CASRPLGGRMTDTQYF	TGTGCCAGCAGACCTCTTGGGGGGAGGATGACAGATACGCAGTATTTT
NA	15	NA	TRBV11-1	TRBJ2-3	CASSLGVTSTDTQYF	TGTGCCAGCAGCTTAGGGGTCACTAGCACAGATACGCAGTATTTT
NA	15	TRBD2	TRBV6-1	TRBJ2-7	CASTPIAGGSYEQYF	TGTGCCAGCACTCCCATAGCGGGAGGCTCCTACGAGCAGTACTTC
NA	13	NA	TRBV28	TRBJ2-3	CASIMARTDTQYF	TGTGCCAGCATCATGGCGCGGACAGATACGCAGTATTTT
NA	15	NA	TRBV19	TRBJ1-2	CASSIDGGRSYGYTF	TGTGCCAGTAGTATAGACGGCGGACGTTCCTATGGCTACACCTTC
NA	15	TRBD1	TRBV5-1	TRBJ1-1	CASRPRQGGNTEAFF	TGCGCCAGCAGGCCAAGACAGGGAGGGAACACTGAAGCTTTCTTT
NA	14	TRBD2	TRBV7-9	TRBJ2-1	CASSFSGSYNEQFF	TGTGCCAGCAGCTTTAGCGGGAGCTACAATGAGCAGTTCTTC
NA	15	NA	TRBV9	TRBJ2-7	CASSVATSPTHEQYF	TGTGCCAGCAGCGTAGCAACTAGCCCCACCCACGAGCAGTACTTC
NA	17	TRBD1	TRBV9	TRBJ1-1	CASSVGSFGTGAGEAFF	TGTGCCAGCAGCGTAGGGTCTTTCGGGACAGGGGCGGGTGAAGCTTTCTTT
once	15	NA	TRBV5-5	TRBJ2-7	CASSLAQPPGYEQYF	TGTGCCAGCAGCTTGGCTCAGCCCCCCGGCTACGAGCAGTACTTC
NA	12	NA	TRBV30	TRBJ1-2	CAWSPDSYGYTF	TGTGCCTGGAGTCCTGACAGCTATGGCTACACCTTC
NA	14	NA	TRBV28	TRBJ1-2	CASSSGTANYGYTF	TGTGCCAGCAGTTCGGGGACGGCTAACTATGGCTACACCTTC
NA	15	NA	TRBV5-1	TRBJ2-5	CASSLVIGGQETQYF	TGCGCCAGCAGCTTGGTTATCGGGGGCCAAGAGACCCAGTACTTC
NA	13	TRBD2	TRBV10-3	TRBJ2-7	CAMGLAGDGEQYF	TGTGCCATGGGACTAGCGGGAGACGGCGAGCAGTACTTC